These 5 T cell receptor beta chains were all obtained from the same sample, sequenced in a study of read filtering for tumor transcriptome and immune sequencing. Molecular barcoded adaptors covering alpha/delta and beta/gamma chains were used on about 390 ng RNA. TCRdb independently ran MiXCR on the reads; one entry per CDR3 protein. The sample lists over 50,000 distinct CDR3 sequences; about 15% were seen once. The source material was a population of CD138-negative cells sorted from bone marrow. Receptor source: a donor aged 40 or over with multiple myeloma.

This clonotype has a handful of counts. One end of the junction fails to match germline, which may point to a read error. The V and J genes are TRBV5-1 and TRBJ2-5; D not resolved. CDR3 size: 13 residues. CDR1 is SGHRS, CDR2 YFSETQ, per germline. CDR3 DNA sequence: TGCGCCGGCAGCTTAGGTGGCGTAGAGACCCAGTACTTC. It encodes CAGSLGGVETQYF.

The gene calls are TRBV11-1 and TRBJ1-5; no clear D. V lost 5 bases, J lost 6 bases, and 14 bases lay in between. This CDR3 is 14 amino acids long. CDR1 SGHAT and CDR2 FQDESV come from the germline V gene (reference sequence). The CDR3 reads CASSQDAGVQPQHF. The CDR3, as DNA: TGTGCCAGCAGCCAAGATGCCGGGGTTCAGCCCCAGCATTTT.

This clonotype was seen a handful of times. The genes are TRBV7-3 and TRBJ2-1, with D perhaps matching TRBD1 or TRBD2 (6 bases each). The CDR3 length is 11 residues. The V and J ends lost 5 bases and 14 bases respectively, with 13 bases between them. CDR1 and CDR2 from the germline V gene are SGHTA and FQGTGA. The CDR3 loop reads CASSKVGGKFF. The CDR3 region has the DNA TGTGCCAGCAGCAAGGTAGGGGGGAAGTTCTTC. Full variable domain (outside the CDR3, taken from reference TRBV7-3 and TRBJ2-1): GAGVSQTPSNKVTEKGKYVELRCDPISGHTALYWYRQSLGQGPEFLIYFQGTGAADDSGLPNDRFFAVRPEGSVSTLKIQRTERGDSAVYLCASSKVGGKFFGPGTRLTVL.

This clonotype has at least ten counts. The V call is TRBV4-2, the J call TRBJ1-1; D is perhaps TRBD1 (5 bases). Germline CDR1 is LGHNA and CDR2 is YNFKEQ. Trimming cost V 0 bases and J 7 bases, with 9 bases left between them. The CDR3 runs to 13 residues. The CDR3 reads CASSQDRGDEAFF. CDR3 sequence (DNA): TGTGCCAGCAGCCAAGATCGAGGGGATGAAGCTTTCTTT.

This clonotype has a count of ten or more. This sequence joins TRBV24-1 and TRBJ2-1, with TRBD2 matching 7 bases. The germline V gene has CDR1 KGHDR and CDR2 SFDVKD. The CDR3 contains 17 residues. The J segment lost 8 bases and the V segment lost 0 bases, leaving 12 bases of the junction unmatched. CDR3 coding DNA: TGTGCCACCAGTGATTTGGCCGGGACTAAGGAGGTAGATGAGCAGTTCTTC. Translated, it gives CATSDLAGTKEVDEQFF.